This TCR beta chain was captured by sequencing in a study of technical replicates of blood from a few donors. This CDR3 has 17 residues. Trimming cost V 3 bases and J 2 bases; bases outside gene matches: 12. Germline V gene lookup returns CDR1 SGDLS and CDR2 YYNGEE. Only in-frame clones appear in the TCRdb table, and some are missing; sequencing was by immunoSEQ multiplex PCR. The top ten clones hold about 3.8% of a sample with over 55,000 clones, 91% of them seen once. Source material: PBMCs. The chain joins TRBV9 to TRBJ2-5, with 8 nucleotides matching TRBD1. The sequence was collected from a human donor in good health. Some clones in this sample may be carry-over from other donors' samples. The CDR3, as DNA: TGTGCCAGCAGCGCCCCTACTACAGGGGGTCAGCAAGAGACCCAGTACTTC. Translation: CASSAPTTGGQQETQYF.